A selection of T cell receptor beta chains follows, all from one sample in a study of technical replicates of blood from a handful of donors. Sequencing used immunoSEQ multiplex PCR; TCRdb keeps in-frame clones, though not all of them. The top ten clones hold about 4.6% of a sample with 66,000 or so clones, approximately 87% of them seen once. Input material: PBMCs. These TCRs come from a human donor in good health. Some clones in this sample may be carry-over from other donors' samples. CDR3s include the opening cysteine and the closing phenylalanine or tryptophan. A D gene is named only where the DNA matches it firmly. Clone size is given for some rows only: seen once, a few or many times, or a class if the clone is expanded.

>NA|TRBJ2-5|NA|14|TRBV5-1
TGCGCCAGCAGCTTAATGGGTCCACAGGAGACCCAGTACTTC
CASSLMGPQETQYF
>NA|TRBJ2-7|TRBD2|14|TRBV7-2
TGTGCCAGCAGCTTGGGACTAGCCCCGTACGAGCAGTACTTC
CASSLGLAPYEQYF
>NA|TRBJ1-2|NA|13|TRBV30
TGTGCCTGGAGAGACACAGCCGGCAGGGGCTACACCTTC
CAWRDTAGRGYTF
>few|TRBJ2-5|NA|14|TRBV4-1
TGCGCCAGCGGAAACCCGACTCGTCAAGAGACCCAGTACTTC
CASGNPTRQETQYF
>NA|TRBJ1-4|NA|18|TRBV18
TGTGCCAGCTCACAGAACCTACTAATAGGAACCGCTGGGGAAAAACTGTTTTTT
CASSQNLLIGTAGEKLFF
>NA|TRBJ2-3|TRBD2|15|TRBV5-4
TGTGCCAGCAGCTGGGGGGGAGGGAGCACAGATACGCAGTATTTT
CASSWGGGSTDTQYF
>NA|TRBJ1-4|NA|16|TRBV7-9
TGTGCCAGCAGCTTAGCGATCGGCAGTGGAGGTGAAAAACTGTTTTTT
CASSLAIGSGGEKLFF
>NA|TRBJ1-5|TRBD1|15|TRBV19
TGTGCCAGTAGTCCGGGACAGGGCCTCGGTCAGCCCCAGCATTTT
CASSPGQGLGQPQHF
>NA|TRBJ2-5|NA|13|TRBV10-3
TGTGCCATCAGGGGGGGGCAGGGAGAGACCCAGTACTTC
CAIRGGQGETQYF
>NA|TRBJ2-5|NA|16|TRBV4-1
TGCGCCAGCAGCCAAGTCAATCTGGGCTTGGCGGAGACCCAGTACTTC
CASSQVNLGLAETQYF
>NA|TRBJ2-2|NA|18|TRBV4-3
TGCGCCAGCAGCCAAGAGCGGTCGGCCGCCGGACTGACCGGGGAGCTGTTTTTT
CASSQERSAAGLTGELFF
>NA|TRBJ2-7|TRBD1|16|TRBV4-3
TGCGCCAGCAGCCAAGGGGGCAGGGGGTCCCCCTACGAGCAGTACTTC
CASSQGGRGSPYEQYF
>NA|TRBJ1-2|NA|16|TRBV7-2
TGTGCCAGCAGCTTAGTTGCGGGGGCGGGTAACTATGGCTACACCTTC
CASSLVAGAGNYGYTF
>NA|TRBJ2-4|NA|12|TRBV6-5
TGTGCCAGCAGCCCCCAGACTGGCCTTTCGTACTTC
CASSPQTGLSYF
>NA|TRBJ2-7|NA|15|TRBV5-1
TGCGCCAGCAGCCCTGGAGGGCGGGCGGAAGTCGAGCAGTACTTC
CASSPGGRAEVEQYF
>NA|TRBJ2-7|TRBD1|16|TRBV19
TGTGCCAGTAGGACTACAGGGGGCCCATCCTCCTACGAGCAGTACTTC
CASRTTGGPSSYEQYF
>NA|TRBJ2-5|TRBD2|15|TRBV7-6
TGTGCCAGCAGCCGGACGGGACTAGCCGCGGAGACCCAGTACTTC
CASSRTGLAAETQYF
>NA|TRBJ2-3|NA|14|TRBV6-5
TGTGCCAGCAGCCCAACTAGTGCGGGAGATACGCAGTATTTT
CASSPTSAGDTQYF
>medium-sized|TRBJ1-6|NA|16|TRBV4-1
TGCGCCAGCAGCCCATCTATCCGGCAGGCCCATTCACCCCTCCACTTT
CASSPSIRQAHSPLHF
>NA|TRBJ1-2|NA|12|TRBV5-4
TGTGCCAGCAGCTGGATCTCGGGAGGCTACACCTTC
CASSWISGGYTF
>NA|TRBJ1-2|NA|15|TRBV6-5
TGTGCCAGCAGTGGCCGGACAGCGAGCCACTATGGCTACACCTTC
CASSGRTASHYGYTF
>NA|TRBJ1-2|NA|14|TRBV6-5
TGTGCCAGCAACCCCGCGGGCCCCAACTATGGCTACACCTTC
CASNPAGPNYGYTF
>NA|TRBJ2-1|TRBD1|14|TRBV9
TGTGCCAGCAGCGTCGCGCAGGGGGCCTATGAGCAGTTCTTC
CASSVAQGAYEQFF
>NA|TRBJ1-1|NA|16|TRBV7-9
TGTGCCAGCAGCTTAATATTGTGGCCGATGAACACTGAAGCTTTCTTT
CASSLILWPMNTEAFF
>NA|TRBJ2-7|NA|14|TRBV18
TGTGCCAGCTCACAAATCAGGGGTCTCCACGAGCAGTACTTC
CASSQIRGLHEQYF
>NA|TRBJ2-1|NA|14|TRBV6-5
TGTGCCAGCAGTTATTCGAGAAACTACAATGAGCAGTTCTTC
CASSYSRNYNEQFF
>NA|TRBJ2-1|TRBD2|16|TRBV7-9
TGTGCCAGCAGCGCAGCGGGAGGTGGTTTCCACAATGAGCAGTTCTTC
CASSAAGGGFHNEQFF
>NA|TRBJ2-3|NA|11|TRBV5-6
TGTGCCAGCAGCTTGTCGGGGGTTCAGTATTTT
CASSLSGVQYF
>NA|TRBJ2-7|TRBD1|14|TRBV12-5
TGTGCTAGTGGTTTGTTGACAGGGGGCGGCGAGCAGTACTTC
CASGLLTGGGEQYF
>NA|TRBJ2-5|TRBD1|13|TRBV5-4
TGTGCCAGCAGCCAACAGGGGCCGGAGACCCAGTACTTC
CASSQQGPETQYF
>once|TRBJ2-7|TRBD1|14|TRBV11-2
TGTGCCAGCAGCTTAGAGACAGGGGGACTCGAGCAGTACTTC
CASSLETGGLEQYF
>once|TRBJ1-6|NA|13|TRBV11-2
TGTGCCAGCAGCTTCCAGGGGAATTCACCCCTCCACTTT
CASSFQGNSPLHF
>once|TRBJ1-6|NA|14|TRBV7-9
TGTGCCAGCAGCTTAGCCCACAGATATTCACCCCTCCACTTT
CASSLAHRYSPLHF
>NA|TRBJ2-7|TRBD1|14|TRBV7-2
TGTGCCAGCAGCCTCCGGGACAGGGTTGGCGAGCAGTACTTC
CASSLRDRVGEQYF
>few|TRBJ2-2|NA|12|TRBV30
TGTGCCTGGACTCCGCAGACCGGGGAGCTGTTTTTT
CAWTPQTGELFF
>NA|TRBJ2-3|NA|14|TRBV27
TGTGCCAGCAGCGTCCTCGGGGGTGGGGATACGCAGTATTTT
CASSVLGGGDTQYF
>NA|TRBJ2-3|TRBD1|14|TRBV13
TGTGCCAGCAGCCTCAGGGGGCCAACAGATACGCAGTATTTT
CASSLRGPTDTQYF
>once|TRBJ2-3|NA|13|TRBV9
TGTGCCAGCAGCGTATCCGTCACAGATACGCAGTATTTT
CASSVSVTDTQYF
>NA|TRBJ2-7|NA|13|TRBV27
TGTGCCAGCAGTCCCTACCCCTCCTACGAGCAGTACTTC
CASSPYPSYEQYF
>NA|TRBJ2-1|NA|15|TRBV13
TGTGCCAGCAGCCCTCCCCCACGTTCGGGGAATGAGCAGTTCTTC
CASSPPPRSGNEQFF
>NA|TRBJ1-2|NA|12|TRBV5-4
TGTGCCAGCAGCTTGCCCGGACAGCTACCCATCTTC
CASSLPGQLPIF
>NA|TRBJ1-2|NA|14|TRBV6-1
TGTGCCAGCTCCATAGGACAGACTAACTATGGCTACACCTTC
CASSIGQTNYGYTF
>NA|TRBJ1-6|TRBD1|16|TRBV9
TGTGCCAGCAGCCCTCGGACAGGGGGCGACGGTTCACCCCTCCACTTT
CASSPRTGGDGSPLHF
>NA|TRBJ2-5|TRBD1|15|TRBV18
TGTGCCAGCTCACGGGGGGACAGGGGTCTAGAGACCCAGTACTTC
CASSRGDRGLETQYF
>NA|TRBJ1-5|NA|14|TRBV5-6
TGTGCCAGCAGCTTTAGTGCAGGGGATCAGCCCCAGCATTTT
CASSFSAGDQPQHF
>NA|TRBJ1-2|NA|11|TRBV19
TGTGCCACCCAGGGAATTGATGGCTACACCTTC
CATQGIDGYTF
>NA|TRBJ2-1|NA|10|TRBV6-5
TGTGCCAGCGGGCGTAATGAGCAGTTCTTC
CASGRNEQFF
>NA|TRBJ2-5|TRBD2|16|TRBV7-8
TGTGCCAGCAGCTTAGCGGGGGGGTGGGATCTCGAGACCCAGTACTTC
CASSLAGGWDLETQYF
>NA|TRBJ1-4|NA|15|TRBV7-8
TGTGCCAGCAGCTTAGCACCCAGGGGAGATGAAAAACTGTTTTTT
CASSLAPRGDEKLFF
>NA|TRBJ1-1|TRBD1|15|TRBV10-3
TGTGCCATCAGTGAGACGGGACAGGGGGGCACTGAAGCTTTCTTT
CAISETGQGGTEAFF
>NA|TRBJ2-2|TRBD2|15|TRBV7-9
TGTGCCAGCAGCGTACTAGCGGGGAACACCGGGGAGCTGTTTTTT
CASSVLAGNTGELFF
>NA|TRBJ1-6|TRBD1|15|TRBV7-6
TGTGCCAGCAGCCAAGGACGGGGACAGAATTCACCCCTCCACTTT
CASSQGRGQNSPLHF
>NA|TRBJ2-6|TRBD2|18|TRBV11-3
TGTGCCAGCAGCTATACGACTAGCGGGAGTGCTGGGGCCAACGTCCTGACTTTC
CASSYTTSGSAGANVLTF
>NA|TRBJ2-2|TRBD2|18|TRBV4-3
TGCGCCAGCAGCCGTGGGACTAGCGGGGGGACAAACACCGGGGAGCTGTTTTTT
CASSRGTSGGTNTGELFF
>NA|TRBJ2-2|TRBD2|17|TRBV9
TGTGCCAGCAGCGTAGCACTAGCGGGGGTAACGGCCGGGGAGCTGTTTTTT
CASSVALAGVTAGELFF